Below, 28 T cell receptor beta chains from the same sample are listed, as sequenced in a study of blood T cell repertoires in COVID-19. Only in-frame clones appear in the TCRdb table, and some are missing; sequencing was by immunoSEQ multiplex PCR. The sample contains 300,000 or so clones, more than 75% of which appear only once. The sequencing input was peripheral blood. Receptors originate from a woman aged 50 to 65 who had recovered from COVID-19.

DNA for the CDR3: TGTGCCAGCAGCCAAGCAGGGTCCAGAACCCTCCACTTT. It encodes CASSQAGSRTLHF. J is TRBJ1-6 and V is TRBV14; tentative D call: TRBD1 (5 bases). This CDR3 spans 13 amino acids. With 1 base removed from V and 14 bases from J, the gap between germline ends came to 12 bases. Germline loops: CDR1 SGHDN, CDR2 FVKESK.

The V and J genes are TRBV29-1 and TRBJ2-2; weak D call: TRBD1 (6 bases). Germline loops: CDR1 SQVTM, CDR2 ANQGSEA. V lost 4 bases and J lost 3, with 15 bases in between. The CDR3 covers 15 residues. CDR3 loop: CSVVSGTSDTGELFF. As DNA, the CDR3 is TGCAGCGTTGTATCAGGGACATCCGACACCGGGGAGCTGTTTTTT.

The V gene is TRBV6-6, the J gene TRBJ1-2; 9 bases map to TRBD1. J lost 1 base, V lost 5 bases, and 11 bases had no gene match. The CDR3 length is 17 residues. Germline V gene data show CDR1 as MNHNY and CDR2 as SVGAGI (reference sequence). CDR3 loop: CASSPAGQGRFNYGYTF. CDR3 sequence (DNA): TGTGCCAGCAGTCCGGCCGGACAGGGGCGTTTTAACTATGGCTACACCTTC.

This clone was seen once. V and J are TRBV27 and TRBJ2-3, with 14 bases aligning to TRBD2. V shed 3 bases, J shed 8 bases, and the junction held 7 bases outside the gene matches. In germline, CDR1 is MNHEY, CDR2 SMNVEV (reference sequence). This CDR3 contains 16 residues. For the CDR3, the DNA is TGTGCCAGCAGTTTTCCGACTAGCGGGAGGGCAGGTACGCAGTATTTT. Translation gives CASSFPTSGRAGTQYF.

This clone appeared a single time. The genes are TRBV28 and TRBJ2-1, with D possibly TRBD1 on 6 matching bases. This CDR3 region has 12 residues. Trimming took 7 bases from V and 7 from J, leaving 11 bases between them. Germline CDR1 and CDR2: MDHEN and SYDVKM. The CDR3 DNA reads as TGTGCCAGCACTACAGGGCCTAATGAGCAGTTCTTC. Amino acid sequence: CASTTGPNEQFF.

V gene TRBV28 combines with J gene TRBJ2-1, with a possible D match to TRBD1 (5 bases). V was trimmed by 8 bases and J by 2 bases, leaving 16 bases between them. CDR3 length: 15 residues. Germline values: CDR1 MDHEN, CDR2 SYDVKM. This CDR3 reads CASDNYRSPYNEQFF. The DNA for the CDR3 is TGTGCCAGCGATAATTACAGGAGCCCCTACAATGAGCAGTTCTTC. Looking up the rest from reference TRBV28 and TRBJ2-1 gives the full variable domain: DVKVTQSSRYLVKRTGEKVFLECVQDMDHENMFWYRQDPGLGLRLIYFSYDVKMKEKGDIPEGYSVSREKKERFSLILESASTNQTSMYLCASDNYRSPYNEQFFGPGTRLTVL.

With respect to this clone: At one end the junction does not follow the germline gene, possibly because of a read error. V is TRBV2 and J is TRBJ2-7, with TRBD2 identical over 7 bases. Germline CDR1 and CDR2: SNHLY and FYNNEI. This CDR3 contains 11 residues. For the CDR3, the DNA is TGTGCCAGCGGGAGGGGAGGGATTGATAACTTC. It encodes CASGRGGIDNF.

The chain links TRBV6-5 to TRBJ1-1; D is uncertain. The CDR3 runs 13 residues. CDR1 MNHEY and CDR2 SVGAGI come from the germline V gene. The V end was cut by 0 bases, the J end by 5 bases, with 7 bases between. CDR3 protein: CASSYSGHTEAFF. CDR3 nucleotides: TGTGCCAGCAGTTACTCTGGGCATACTGAAGCTTTCTTT.

This clone turned up a few times. The V call is TRBV28, the J call TRBJ1-2, with D hard to call. V gave up 7 bases and J gave up 3 bases, with 12 bases separating them. The V gene's germline CDR1 is MDHEN and CDR2 SYDVKM. This CDR3 has 13 amino acids. CDR3 sequence (DNA): TGTGCCAGCACTCATATACTCGACTATGGCTACACCTTC. This encodes CASTHILDYGYTF.

The V call is TRBV3-1 (or the pseudogene TRBV3-2), the J call TRBJ1-1; D gene unclear. The CDR3 is 11 amino acids. V shed 3 bases and J shed 8 bases, with 7 bases lying between them. Germline CDR1 and CDR2: LGHDT and YNNKEL (reference sequence). The DNA of the CDR3 is TGTGCCAGCAGCCAGAGAGCGGAAGCTTTCTTT. This sequence encodes CASSQRAEAFF.

This chain uses TRBV7-2 with TRBJ2-3; 8 nucleotides align to TRBD1. Germline CDR1 is SGHTA and CDR2 is FQGNSA. V was pared by 5 bases and J by 10 bases, with 8 bases of the junction left unmatched. There are 13 residues in the CDR3. The CDR3 loop reads CASSRDRWGPQYF. Written as DNA, the CDR3 is TGTGCCAGCAGCCGGGACAGGTGGGGGCCGCAGTATTTT.

The V and J genes are TRBV3-1 (or the pseudogene TRBV3-2) and TRBJ2-6; D gene unclear. Germline lookup yields CDR1 LGHDT and CDR2 YNNKEL (reference sequence). This CDR3 is 19 amino acids long. V lost 3 bases to trimming and J lost 0 bases, with 18 bases between them. The CDR3 spells CASSHSIFPHYSGANVLTF. DNA for the CDR3: TGTGCCAGCAGCCATTCCATTTTCCCCCACTACTCTGGGGCCAACGTCCTGACTTTC.

V is TRBV2 and J is TRBJ2-2; no reliable D call. Trimming took 4 bases from V and 3 from J, leaving 6 bases between them. The CDR3 contains 13 residues. In germline, CDR1 is SNHLY, CDR2 FYNNEI. For the CDR3, the DNA is TGTGCCAGCAGTGGAGAGTACACCGGGGAGCTGTTTTTT. Its translation: CASSGEYTGELFF.

This chain uses TRBV19 with TRBJ1-2, with TRBD1 matching over 9 bases. Unmatched junction bases numbered 7, after V lost 6 bases and J lost 5 bases. CDR1 is LNHDA, CDR2 SQIVND, per germline (reference sequence). There are 14 residues in the CDR3. CDR3 loop: CASRIPTGGYGYTF. CDR3 nucleotides: TGTGCCAGTAGGATCCCGACAGGGGGGTATGGCTACACCTTC.

The chain is built from TRBV5-1 and TRBJ2-4, with TRBD1 matching 7 bases. The CDR3 length is 13 residues. Germline V gene data show CDR1 as SGHRS and CDR2 as YFSETQ. V dropped 5 bases and J dropped 6; count of bases not matched to a gene: 5. CDR3 amino acids: CASRATGINIQYF. The CDR3 nucleotides are TGCGCCAGCAGAGCGACAGGGATAAACATTCAGTACTTC.

This clone was detected only once. The CDR3 nucleotides are TGTGCCAGCAGACGCCTGGTGGAGGGATCCCAAGAGACCCAGTACTTC. Encoded protein: CASRRLVEGSQETQYF. The V and J genes are TRBV21-1 and TRBJ2-5; whether TRBD2, the table's D call, matches the DNA was not checked. TRBV21-1 is deemed a pseudogene. This CDR3 is 16 amino acids long.

V and J are TRBV9 and TRBJ2-2; 11 bases map to TRBD2. This CDR3 comprises 14 residues. J lost 5 bases, V lost 3 bases, and 0 bases had no gene match. Germline CDR1 SGDLS, CDR2 YYNGEE. This chain's CDR3 is CASSGLAGTGELFF. The CDR3 nucleotides are TGTGCCAGCAGCGGACTAGCGGGAACCGGGGAGCTGTTTTTT.

This chain uses TRBV9 with TRBJ1-6; D not resolved. Trimming shortened V by 2 bases and J by 5 bases, and 5 bases separated the two germline ends. From germline, CDR1 is SGDLS and CDR2 YYNGEE. The CDR3 runs to 13 residues. CDR3 loop: CASSVTDNSPLHF. CDR3 coding DNA: TGTGCCAGCAGCGTCACGGATAATTCACCCCTCCACTTT.

The chain uses TRBV5-4 and TRBJ2-3, with D possibly matching TRBD2 (5 bases). CDR3 size: 15 residues. Per the germline V gene, CDR1 is SGHNT and CDR2 is YYREEE (reference sequence). V was trimmed by 6 bases and J by 0 bases, leaving 14 bases between them. The CDR3: CASTPSGQSTDTQYF. Written as DNA, the CDR3 is TGTGCCAGCACCCCCAGCGGCCAAAGCACAGATACGCAGTATTTT.

The rearrangement joins TRBV5-1 to TRBJ1-1, with TRBD1 identical over 9 bases. Germline V gene lookup returns CDR1 SGHRS and CDR2 YFSETQ. The CDR3 runs to 15 residues. Trimming at V came to 0 bases and at J to 5 bases, leaving 5 bases not matched to a gene. The CDR3 here is CASSLAQGAGTEAFF. CDR3 in DNA: TGCGCCAGCAGCTTGGCACAGGGGGCTGGAACTGAAGCTTTCTTT.

The rearrangement uses TRBV9 and TRBJ2-7, with 8 bases aligning to TRBD2. The germline CDR1 and CDR2 sequences are SGDLS and YYNGEE. Trimming cost V 0 bases and J 2 bases; bases outside gene matches: 4. The CDR3 runs to 15 residues. The chain's CDR3 is CASSVEPGGTYEQYF. As DNA, the CDR3 is TGTGCCAGCAGCGTAGAACCGGGAGGGACCTACGAGCAGTACTTC.

In this sample, this clone turned up a few times. Different DNA sequences within this sample yield the same CDR3. The chain combines TRBV18 with TRBJ1-2; D unclear. Germline V lookup: CDR1 KGHSH, CDR2 LQKENI. With 2 bases removed from V and 3 bases from J, the gap between germline ends came to 7 bases. CDR3 size: 13 residues. This CDR3 is CASSPSGDYGYTF. The CDR3 nucleotides read TGTGCCAGCTCACCATCCGGGGACTATGGCTACACCTTC.

The genes are TRBV11-2 and TRBJ1-4, with D possibly matching TRBD1 (5 bases). With 1 base removed from V and 11 bases from J, the gap between germline ends came to 14 bases. The CDR3 sequence is 14 residues long. Germline V lookup: CDR1 SGHAT, CDR2 FQNNGV. This CDR3 is CASSLARQPPKLFF. The CDR3 DNA sequence: TGTGCCAGCAGCTTAGCGCGACAGCCCCCTAAACTGTTTTTT. Supplemented by reference TRBV11-2 and TRBJ1-4, the full variable domain reads EAGVAQSPRYKIIEKRQSVAFWCNPISGHATLYWYQQILGQGPKLLIQFQNNGVVDDSQLPKDRFSAERLKGVDSTLKIQPAKLEDSAVYLCASSLARQPPKLFFGSGTQLSVL.

The chain carries TRBV4-2 and TRBJ1-1, with a tentative D call TRBD1 (6 bases). The V gene's germline CDR1 is LGHNA and CDR2 YNFKEQ. The V end lost 3 bases, the J end lost 5 bases, and 13 bases lay between the germline ends. CDR3 length: 14 residues. CDR3 residues: CASSQEQGRTEAFF. The CDR3 bases are TGTGCCAGCAGCCAGGAACAGGGAAGGACTGAAGCTTTCTTT.

CDR3 in DNA: TGTGCCAGCAGTGTCTGGGACAGGGGAGAACAGACCCAGTACTTC. Translated: CASSVWDRGEQTQYF. The V call is TRBV2, the J call TRBJ2-5, with 10 nucleotides matching TRBD1. The V and J ends lost 4 bases and 6 bases, in that order; junction bases with no gene match: 8. CDR1 is SNHLY and CDR2 is FYNNEI in the germline V gene. This CDR3 comprises 15 residues.

This clone was detected only a few times. The CDR3 DNA follows: TGTGCCAGCAGAAGTAGGGAGGGCTCCTATAATTCACCCCTCCACTTT. Translating it yields CASRSREGSYNSPLHF. This sequence joins TRBV11-3 and TRBJ1-6; no clear D. The germline gives CDR1 SGHNT, CDR2 YENEEA. V was clipped by 6 bases and J by 0 bases, with 12 bases between them. The CDR3 consists of 16 residues.

Here the CDR3 reads CASRPNRERSTEAFF. For the CDR3, the DNA is TGTGCCAGCAGGCCCAACAGGGAAAGGAGCACTGAAGCTTTCTTT. The V gene is TRBV11-3, the J gene TRBJ1-1, with D perhaps TRBD1 (6 bases). The CDR3 consists of 15 residues. Per the germline V gene, CDR1 is SGHNT and CDR2 is YENEEA. The V and J ends lost 6 bases and 4 bases respectively, with 18 bases between them.

As concerns this clone: The junction does not match germline at one end; this may be a read error. The chain has TRBV12-3 or TRBV12-4 and TRBJ1-2; no clear D. The CDR3 runs 11 residues. CDR3 sequence: CASSLLDVAVF. The DNA for the CDR3 is TGTGCCAGCAGTTTGTTGGATGTCGCGGTTTTC.